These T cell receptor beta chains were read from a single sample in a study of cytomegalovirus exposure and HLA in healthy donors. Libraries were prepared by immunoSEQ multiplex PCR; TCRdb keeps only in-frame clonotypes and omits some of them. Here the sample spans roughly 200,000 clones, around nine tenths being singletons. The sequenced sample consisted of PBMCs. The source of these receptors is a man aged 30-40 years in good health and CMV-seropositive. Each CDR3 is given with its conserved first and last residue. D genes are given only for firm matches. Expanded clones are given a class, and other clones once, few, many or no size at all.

cdr3_aa: CASLVGGDSYEQYF; cdr3_nt: TGTGCCTCCCTAGTCGGGGGGGACTCCTACGAGCAGTACTTC; v_call: TRBV6-5; j_call: TRBJ2-7; clone_size: .; d_call: TRBD2
cdr3_aa: CASGGFANTGELFF; cdr3_nt: TGTGCCAGCGGGGGCTTCGCGAACACCGGGGAGCTGTTTTTT; v_call: TRBV2; j_call: TRBJ2-2; clone_size: .; d_call: .
cdr3_aa: CAWSVRSGRGNQPQHF; cdr3_nt: TGTGCCTGGAGTGTACGATCAGGGAGGGGCAATCAGCCCCAGCATTTT; v_call: TRBV30; j_call: TRBJ1-5; clone_size: many; d_call: .
cdr3_aa: CASSPPGSLGDTQYF; cdr3_nt: TGTGCCAGCTCCCCCCCGGGCTCCCTCGGAGATACGCAGTATTTT; v_call: TRBV18; j_call: TRBJ2-3; clone_size: once; d_call: .
cdr3_aa: CASSLWVGGSTDTQYF; cdr3_nt: TGTGCCAGCAGTTTATGGGTAGGGGGCTCGACAGATACGCAGTATTTT; v_call: TRBV27; j_call: TRBJ2-3; clone_size: .; d_call: TRBD1
cdr3_aa: CASSLGQGNYEQYF; cdr3_nt: TGTGCCAGCAGCTTGGGACAGGGGAACTACGAGCAGTACTTC; v_call: TRBV14; j_call: TRBJ2-7; clone_size: .; d_call: TRBD1
cdr3_aa: CASSPSGAGGYTF; cdr3_nt: TGTGCCAGCAGCCCCTCCGGGGCGGGTGGCTACACCTTC; v_call: TRBV6-5; j_call: TRBJ1-2; clone_size: .; d_call: .
cdr3_aa: CATTPDWGTDTQYF; cdr3_nt: TGTGCCACCACTCCCGATTGGGGCACAGATACGCAGTATTTT; v_call: TRBV6-1; j_call: TRBJ2-3; clone_size: .; d_call: .
cdr3_aa: CAISDSNQPQHF; cdr3_nt: TGTGCCATCAGTGACAGCAATCAGCCCCAGCATTTT; v_call: TRBV10-3; j_call: TRBJ1-5; clone_size: .; d_call: .
cdr3_aa: CASSLEAGQVSYEQYF; cdr3_nt: TGTGCCAGCAGCTTAGAGGCGGGGCAGGTTTCCTACGAGCAGTACTTC; v_call: TRBV7-2; j_call: TRBJ2-7; clone_size: .; d_call: .
cdr3_aa: CASSPPGRSLSDTQYF; cdr3_nt: TGTGCCAGCTCACCGCCGGGCAGGAGTCTATCAGATACGCAGTATTTT; v_call: TRBV18; j_call: TRBJ2-3; clone_size: once; d_call: .
cdr3_aa: CASGSSGSGAGELFF; cdr3_nt: TGTGCCAGCGGTTCTAGCGGGAGTGGAGCCGGGGAGCTGTTTTTT; v_call: TRBV6-1; j_call: TRBJ2-2; clone_size: .; d_call: TRBD2
cdr3_aa: CASTPALRLGPYEQYF; cdr3_nt: TGTGCCAGCACCCCAGCACTCCGACTAGGGCCCTACGAGCAGTACTTC; v_call: TRBV2; j_call: TRBJ2-7; clone_size: .; d_call: .
cdr3_aa: CASSTSGGRGAFF; cdr3_nt: TGTGCCAGCAGCACCTCTGGGGGCCGTGGGGCTTTCTTT; v_call: TRBV9; j_call: TRBJ1-1; clone_size: .; d_call: .
cdr3_aa: CASSFRAPYEQYF; cdr3_nt: TGTGCCAGCAGTTTTCGGGCTCCCTACGAGCAGTACTTC; v_call: TRBV27; j_call: TRBJ2-7; clone_size: .; d_call: .
cdr3_aa: CSARVRNIQYF; cdr3_nt: TGCAGTGCTAGAGTTAGGAACATTCAGTACTTC; v_call: TRBV20-1; j_call: TRBJ2-4; clone_size: .; d_call: .
cdr3_aa: CASSEWTNGPNEQYF; cdr3_nt: TGTGCCAGCAGTGAATGGACTAACGGCCCCAACGAGCAGTACTTC; v_call: TRBV6-1; j_call: TRBJ2-7; clone_size: .; d_call: .
cdr3_aa: CASSRRSSYNEQFF; cdr3_nt: TGTGCCAGCAGCCGCAGGAGCTCCTACAATGAGCAGTTCTTC; v_call: TRBV6-5; j_call: TRBJ2-1; clone_size: .; d_call: .
cdr3_aa: CASTLAVGQGRHF; cdr3_nt: TGTGCCAGCACCCTAGCCGTGGGACAGGGAAGACATTTT; v_call: TRBV2; j_call: TRBJ1-3; clone_size: .; d_call: TRBD1
cdr3_aa: CASSGDGYEQYF; cdr3_nt: TGTGCCAGCAGCGGGGACGGCTACGAGCAGTACTTC; v_call: TRBV7-9; j_call: TRBJ2-7; clone_size: .; d_call: .
cdr3_aa: CASSLLTSYEQYF; cdr3_nt: TGTGCCAGCAGTTTACTGACTTCCTACGAGCAGTACTTC; v_call: TRBV6-5; j_call: TRBJ2-7; clone_size: .; d_call: .
cdr3_aa: CASSPSAPDEQYF; cdr3_nt: TGTGCCAGCAGCCCTTCCGCACCCGACGAGCAGTACTTC; v_call: TRBV7-9; j_call: TRBJ2-7; clone_size: .; d_call: .
cdr3_aa: CASTSTGEAFF; cdr3_nt: TGTGCCAGCACCTCGACAGGTGAAGCTTTCTTT; v_call: TRBV6-5; j_call: TRBJ1-1; clone_size: .; d_call: .
cdr3_aa: CASSQDQGDSPLHF; cdr3_nt: TGTGCCAGCAGCCAGGACCAAGGGGATTCACCCCTCCACTTT; v_call: TRBV14; j_call: TRBJ1-6; clone_size: .; d_call: .
cdr3_aa: CASSSSSGVSYGYTF; cdr3_nt: TGTGCCAGCAGCTCCTCGTCGGGGGTAAGCTATGGCTACACCTTC; v_call: TRBV9; j_call: TRBJ1-2; clone_size: .; d_call: .
cdr3_aa: CASRGDHEQYF; cdr3_nt: TGTGCCAGCCGTGGGGACCACGAGCAGTACTTC; v_call: TRBV18; j_call: TRBJ2-7; clone_size: once; d_call: .
cdr3_aa: CASSPVGSLGGYGYTF; cdr3_nt: TGTGCCAGCAGCCCGGTTGGGAGCCTCGGCGGGTATGGCTACACCTTC; v_call: TRBV11-1; j_call: TRBJ1-2; clone_size: .; d_call: .
cdr3_aa: CASSGWDRGSYNEQFF; cdr3_nt: TGTGCCAGCAGTGGGTGGGACAGGGGATCCTACAATGAGCAGTTCTTC; v_call: TRBV2; j_call: TRBJ2-1; clone_size: .; d_call: TRBD1
cdr3_aa: CASSAQDRAGYTF; cdr3_nt: TGTGCCAGCAGTGCCCAGGATCGCGCTGGCTACACCTTC; v_call: TRBV6-1; j_call: TRBJ1-2; clone_size: once; d_call: .
cdr3_aa: CASSWGGETQYF; cdr3_nt: TGTGCCAGCTCCTGGGGGGGGGAGACCCAGTACTTC; v_call: TRBV6-5; j_call: TRBJ2-5; clone_size: .; d_call: TRBD2
cdr3_aa: CASSHTGQFTGELFF; cdr3_nt: TGTGCCAGCAGCCACACAGGGCAGTTCACCGGGGAGCTGTTTTTT; v_call: TRBV7-3; j_call: TRBJ2-2; clone_size: .; d_call: .
cdr3_aa: CATSRGYGGASGANVLTF; cdr3_nt: TGTGCCACCAGCAGAGGTTATGGGGGAGCCTCTGGGGCCAACGTCCTGACTTTC; v_call: TRBV15; j_call: TRBJ2-6; clone_size: .; d_call: .
cdr3_aa: CASSLRRPWDTQYF; cdr3_nt: TGTGCCAGCAGTTTACGCCGGCCTTGGGATACGCAGTATTTT; v_call: TRBV27; j_call: TRBJ2-3; clone_size: .; d_call: .
cdr3_aa: CASSEPSPSGEDYEQYF; cdr3_nt: TGTGCCAGCAGTGAACCCTCTCCTAGCGGGGAGGACTACGAGCAGTACTTC; v_call: TRBV6-1; j_call: TRBJ2-7; clone_size: .; d_call: TRBD2
cdr3_aa: CASRRHNTEAFF; cdr3_nt: TGTGCCAGCCGACGGCACAACACTGAAGCTTTCTTT; v_call: TRBV27; j_call: TRBJ1-1; clone_size: .; d_call: .
cdr3_aa: CASSPTPSGEDPQHF; cdr3_nt: TGCGCCAGCAGCCCCACTCCGTCAGGGGAGGATCCCCAGCATTTT; v_call: TRBV5-1; j_call: TRBJ1-5; clone_size: few; d_call: .
cdr3_aa: CASSYSTLNEETQYF; cdr3_nt: TGTGCCAGCAGTTACTCGACACTAAATGAAGAGACCCAGTACTTC; v_call: TRBV6-6; j_call: TRBJ2-5; clone_size: .; d_call: .
cdr3_aa: CASSGGQGRANTEAFF; cdr3_nt: TGTGCCAGCAGCGGGGGACAGGGAAGGGCGAACACTGAAGCTTTCTTT; v_call: TRBV9; j_call: TRBJ1-1; clone_size: .; d_call: TRBD1
cdr3_aa: CASSLVYPTIRRGDTQYF; cdr3_nt: TGTGCCAGCAGCTTAGTATACCCCACCATTCGGCGGGGAGATACGCAGTATTTT; v_call: TRBV7-2; j_call: TRBJ2-3; clone_size: .; d_call: .
cdr3_aa: CASSLEGFTDTQYF; cdr3_nt: TGTGCCAGTAGCCTTGAGGGCTTCACAGATACGCAGTATTTT; v_call: TRBV19; j_call: TRBJ2-3; clone_size: .; d_call: .
cdr3_aa: CASSLRPIQPQHF; cdr3_nt: TGTGCCAGCAGTTTACGGCCAATTCAGCCCCAGCATTTT; v_call: TRBV27; j_call: TRBJ1-5; clone_size: .; d_call: .
cdr3_aa: CASSSGSQYEQYF; cdr3_nt: TGTGCCAGCAGTAGCGGGAGTCAGTACGAGCAGTACTTC; v_call: TRBV6-6; j_call: TRBJ2-7; clone_size: .; d_call: TRBD2
cdr3_aa: CASSLARAATEAFF; cdr3_nt: TGTGCCAGCAGCTTAGCGCGGGCGGCCACTGAAGCTTTCTTT; v_call: TRBV7-9; j_call: TRBJ1-1; clone_size: .; d_call: .
cdr3_aa: CASSGDRGPSGAQYF; cdr3_nt: TGTGCCAGCAGTGGGGACAGGGGGCCCTCGGGGGCGCAGTATTTT; v_call: TRBV6-1; j_call: TRBJ2-3; clone_size: .; d_call: TRBD1
cdr3_aa: CASSFRRYTTDTQYF; cdr3_nt: TGTGCCAGCAGCTTTCGGCGGTACACCACAGATACGCAGTATTTT; v_call: TRBV11-3; j_call: TRBJ2-3; clone_size: .; d_call: .
cdr3_aa: CASSQDEGGMENYGYTF; cdr3_nt: TGCGCCAGCAGCCAAGATGAGGGAGGGATGGAAAACTATGGCTACACCTTC; v_call: TRBV4-3; j_call: TRBJ1-2; clone_size: few; d_call: .
cdr3_aa: CASSSTLLRYEQYF; cdr3_nt: TGTGCCAGCAGTTCCACCCTACTACGGTACGAGCAGTACTTC; v_call: TRBV7-9; j_call: TRBJ2-7; clone_size: once; d_call: .
cdr3_aa: CASSLFTGGSGELFF; cdr3_nt: TGTGCCAGCAGCTTATTCACAGGGGGATCCGGGGAGCTGTTTTTT; v_call: TRBV7-9; j_call: TRBJ2-2; clone_size: .; d_call: TRBD1
cdr3_aa: CASSMPGQSSYNEQFF; cdr3_nt: TGTGCCAGTTCAATGCCGGGACAGAGCTCCTACAATGAGCAGTTCTTC; v_call: TRBV19; j_call: TRBJ2-1; clone_size: .; d_call: TRBD1
cdr3_aa: CASSLAGGYNEQFF; cdr3_nt: TGTGCCAGCAGCCTGGCGGGGGGATACAATGAGCAGTTCTTC; v_call: TRBV4-2; j_call: TRBJ2-1; clone_size: .; d_call: TRBD2
cdr3_aa: CASRDRVLYSNQPQHF; cdr3_nt: TGCGCCAGCAGGGACAGGGTGTTGTATAGCAATCAGCCCCAGCATTTT; v_call: TRBV23-1; j_call: TRBJ1-5; clone_size: .; d_call: TRBD1
cdr3_aa: CASSQFISSNQPQHF; cdr3_nt: TGCGCCAGCAGCCAATTTATCAGTAGCAATCAGCCCCAGCATTTT; v_call: TRBV4-1; j_call: TRBJ1-5; clone_size: many; d_call: .
cdr3_aa: CASSPRGLGNTIYF; cdr3_nt: TGTGCCAGCAGCCCTCGGGGGCTAGGAAACACCATATATTTT; v_call: TRBV9; j_call: TRBJ1-3; clone_size: .; d_call: .
cdr3_aa: CASSRGSDQPQHF; cdr3_nt: TGTGCCAGCAGCCGCGGTAGCGATCAGCCCCAGCATTTT; v_call: TRBV6-4; j_call: TRBJ1-5; clone_size: .; d_call: .
cdr3_aa: CASSQDRQSSYEQYF; cdr3_nt: TGCGCCAGCAGCCAAGATCGTCAGTCCTCCTACGAGCAGTACTTC; v_call: TRBV4-1; j_call: TRBJ2-7; clone_size: .; d_call: .
cdr3_aa: CAWRQGSYEQYF; cdr3_nt: TGTGCCTGGAGACAGGGGAGCTACGAGCAGTACTTC; v_call: TRBV30; j_call: TRBJ2-7; clone_size: .; d_call: TRBD1
cdr3_aa: CASSPLPGFQETQYF; cdr3_nt: TGTGCCAGCTCACCACTCCCAGGCTTTCAAGAGACCCAGTACTTC; v_call: TRBV18; j_call: TRBJ2-5; clone_size: .; d_call: .